This T cell receptor beta chain was identified in a study of blood T cell repertoires in COVID-19. Trimming took off 0 bases at V and 3 bases at J, with 14 bases between the two ends. The CDR3 is made up of 16 amino acids. The germline V gene has CDR1 SGHTA and CDR2 FQGNSA. Assay used: immunoSEQ multiplex PCR; TCRdb lists only in-frame clones, some missing. The table lists fewer than 350,000 clones, 70% to 90% of them singletons, with around 2.2% in the top ten. Sequencing was done on a sample of PBMCs or T cells enriched from blood (not recorded which). The clonotype originates from a man between 25 and 39 years old who had recovered from COVID-19. The rearrangement links TRBV7-2 to TRBJ1-2; weak D call: TRBD1 (5 bases). Written as DNA, the CDR3 is TGTGCCAGCAGCTTAGCTTTGGGGGGGACGTACTATGGCTACACCTTC. Translation gives CASSLALGGTYYGYTF.